The rows below give T cell receptor beta chains drawn from one sample of a study of T cell changes during pregnancy in multiple sclerosis. Clones were sequenced by immunoSEQ multiplex PCR, and TCRdb holds only the in-frame ones, with some missing. The sample includes over 85,000 clones, over 75% of them seen just once. The material was peripheral blood, obtained in the second trimester of pregnancy. The receptors originated from a female donor in good health, enrolled as a control in a pregnancy study. CDR3s include the opening cysteine and the closing phenylalanine or tryptophan. The D gene is left open where the match is weak. For some rows the clone size is stated as once, few or many, or as a class when expanded; others skip it.

>.|TRBV5-3|TRBJ1-4|.
TGTGCCAGAAATTGGGGGGCAACTAATGAAAAACTGTTTTTT
CARNWGATNEKLFF
>.|TRBV7-9|TRBJ2-5|TRBD2
TGTGCCAGCAGCTTAGATATAGCGGGAGGTCAAGAGACCCAGTACTTC
CASSLDIAGGQETQYF
>.|TRBV27|TRBJ1-5|TRBD1
TGTGCCAGCAGTCCGCGACCATCCTGGACAGGTAGCAATCAGCCCCAGCATTTT
CASSPRPSWTGSNQPQHF
>once|TRBV25-1|TRBJ2-3|TRBD2
TGTGCCAGCAGTGGGGATAGCGGGACAAGCACAGATACGCAGTATTTT
CASSGDSGTSTDTQYF
>.|TRBV18|TRBJ2-1|TRBD2
TGTGCCAGCTCACCACAGTTGGCGGGGGGAAATCACAATGAGCAGTTCTTC
CASSPQLAGGNHNEQFF
>.|TRBV6-1|TRBJ2-3|.
TGTGCCAGCATCCGCCCAGGATGGCCAGATACGCAGTATTTT
CASIRPGWPDTQYF
>.|TRBV19|TRBJ2-7|.
TGTGCCAGTAGTGGTCCCGGGTTTTACGAGCAGTACTTC
CASSGPGFYEQYF
>.|TRBV7-2|TRBJ1-2|.
TGTGCCAGCACCTTCAGGCACTATGGCTACACCTTC
CASTFRHYGYTF
>.|TRBV7-2|TRBJ1-1|.
TGTGCCAGCAGCTTAGTTTCAGGATACACTGAAGCTTTCTTT
CASSLVSGYTEAFF
>once|TRBV11-2|TRBJ2-1|TRBD1
TGTGCCAGTGGGGACAGGTTCTACAATGAGCAGTTCTTC
CASGDRFYNEQFF
>once|TRBV28|TRBJ1-1|.
TGTGCCAGCAGCCCCAGGGCTAGAAACACTGAAGCTTTCTTT
CASSPRARNTEAFF
>.|TRBV5-8|TRBJ2-5|TRBD2
TGTGCCAGCAGCCCCGGACTAGCGGACTCCCAAGAGACCCAGTACTTC
CASSPGLADSQETQYF
>.|TRBV5-1|TRBJ2-1|.
TGCGCCAGCAGCTTGGACGGACAGAGGGAGCAGTTCTTC
CASSLDGQREQFF
>few|TRBV7-9|TRBJ1-1|.
TGTGCCAGCAGCGGCGGGATGGATGACAGTGAAGCTTTCTTT
CASSGGMDDSEAFF
>.|TRBV5-5|TRBJ1-1|.
TGTGCCAGCAGCTCACTGGGAGATAACACTGAAGCTTTCTTT
CASSSLGDNTEAFF
>.|TRBV9|TRBJ2-2|TRBD1
TGTGCCAGCAGCGCCCCCGGGACAGGGTTCACCGGGGAGCTGTTTTTT
CASSAPGTGFTGELFF
>once|TRBV10-2|TRBJ2-4|.
TGCGCCAGCAGTGTATGGTACGCGGCCAAAAACATTCAGTACTTC
CASSVWYAAKNIQYF
>.|TRBV30|TRBJ1-2|.
TGTGCCTGGGCAGGATACTATGGCTACACCTTC
CAWAGYYGYTF
>once|TRBV7-9|TRBJ2-7|.
TGTGCCAGCAGCTTAACGGGGAAGATCAACGAGCAGTACTTC
CASSLTGKINEQYF
>.|TRBV7-2|TRBJ1-1|.
TGTGCCAGCAGCTCCCCCGGGGAGGACACTGAAGCTTTCTTT
CASSSPGEDTEAFF
>.|TRBV6-5|TRBJ2-1|.
TGTGCCAGCAGTCGGAGATACAATGAGCAGTTCTTC
CASSRRYNEQFF
>once|TRBV9|TRBJ1-2|TRBD1
TGTGCCAGCAGCGAGGGACAGGTATATGGCTACACCTTC
CASSEGQVYGYTF
>.|TRBV19|TRBJ2-7|TRBD1
TGTGCCAGTACTGGACAGGGGTACTACGAGCAGTACTTC
CASTGQGYYEQYF
>.|TRBV13|TRBJ2-7|TRBD2
TGTGCCAGCAGCTTCGGCGGGAGAAGCGAGCAGTACTTC
CASSFGGRSEQYF
>.|TRBV7-9|TRBJ1-5|.
TGTGCCAGCAGCTTAGGAGTGCGGAATCAGCCCCAGCATTTT
CASSLGVRNQPQHF
>.|TRBV19|TRBJ1-6|.
TGTGCCAGTAGTATAGATACAGGGCCGGGATCACCCCTCCACTTT
CASSIDTGPGSPLHF
>.|TRBV14|TRBJ1-2|.
TGTGCCAGCAGCCCCACAGAGCTGAAATCCTATGGCTACACCTTC
CASSPTELKSYGYTF
>.|TRBV28|TRBJ1-4|.
TGTGCCAGCTTGACACAGGGTACTAATGAAAAACTGTTTTTT
CASLTQGTNEKLFF
>.|TRBV6-6|TRBJ1-2|.
TGTGCCAGCAGTAACCGTCCGGGGGGTGATGGCTACACCTTC
CASSNRPGGDGYTF
>once|TRBV9|TRBJ2-7|.
TGTGCCAGCAGCCCGAGGGGGGGGCTGTCATCCTACGAGCAGTACTTC
CASSPRGGLSSYEQYF
>.|TRBV19|TRBJ1-4|.
TGTGCCAGTAGTATGGCCACAGCACTGTTTTTT
CASSMATALFF
>.|TRBV7-9|TRBJ2-7|.
TGTGCCAGCAGCTTGGAGGGGAAGTACGAGCAGTACTTC
CASSLEGKYEQYF
>.|TRBV7-9|TRBJ2-3|.
TGTGCCAGCAGCGGGGGGACGCCGGGGTCGCAGTATTTT
CASSGGTPGSQYF
>few|TRBV28|TRBJ1-5|TRBD1
TGTGCCAGCAGCCTCCGACAGGGTAGTCAGCCCCAGCATTTT
CASSLRQGSQPQHF
>.|TRBV5-5|TRBJ1-1|.
TGTGCCAGCAGCCTGGGGTGGCAGACTGAAGCTTTCTTT
CASSLGWQTEAFF
>.|TRBV4-2|TRBJ1-5|.
TGTGCCAGCAGCCAATCGGTCGATCAGCCCCAGCATTTT
CASSQSVDQPQHF
>.|TRBV11-2|TRBJ2-7|.
TGTGCCAGCAGCTTAGATAGCCGCGAGGAGTACGAGCAGTACTTC
CASSLDSREEYEQYF
>.|TRBV28|TRBJ1-1|.
TGTGCCAGCAGTTCCAGGGTGACTGAAGCTTTCTTT
CASSSRVTEAFF